This is a list of T cell receptor beta chains from one sample in a study of shared clonotypes between healthy human individuals. Data came from immunoSEQ multiplex PCR; TCRdb stores just in-frame clones and leaves some out. The table has under 2,500,000 clones, more than 90% seen once. Source material: naive CD4+ T cells sorted from blood. Receptors were obtained from a man in his late teens or twenties in good health. Both conserved end residues are part of each CDR3. Each record gives: clone size, V gene, D gene, J gene, CDR3 protein, CDR3 DNA. The D gene is left open where the match is weak. Clone size, where shown, is once, few, many, or a class for clones that have expanded.

>NA|TRBV11-2|TRBD2|TRBJ2-7
CASSLGWNAGAAYEQYF
TGTGCCAGCAGCTTAGGTTGGAATGCGGGAGCGGCCTACGAGCAGTACTTC
>once|TRBV27|NA|TRBJ2-7
CASSLRGEAEQYF
TGTGCCAGCAGTTTAAGGGGTGAGGCCGAGCAGTACTTC
>once|TRBV5-1|NA|TRBJ1-1
CASSLTENTEAFF
TGCGCCAGCAGCCTGACCGAGAACACTGAAGCTTTCTTT
>NA|TRBV7-2|TRBD2|TRBJ2-7
CASSLALASGSREQYF
TGTGCCAGCAGCTTAGCGCTCGCTAGCGGGAGTAGAGAGCAGTACTTC
>NA|TRBV2|NA|TRBJ1-1
CASKMNTEAFF
TGTGCCAGCAAAATGAACACTGAAGCTTTCTTT
>NA|TRBV30|NA|TRBJ1-2
CAWSAGGAYGYTF
TGTGCCTGGAGTGCCGGGGGCGCCTATGGCTACACCTTC
>NA|TRBV21-1|NA|TRBJ2-3
CASSTDGSTSTDTQYF
TGTGCCAGCAGCACGGACGGGAGTACAAGCACAGATACGCAGTATTTT
>NA|TRBV11-2|NA|TRBJ2-4
CASSLGAPEGIQYF
TGTGCCAGCAGCTTAGGGGCCCCTGAGGGCATTCAGTACTTC
>NA|TRBV12-5|NA|TRBJ2-4
CASGLAQLQYF
TGTGCTAGTGGTTTGGCCCAACTTCAGTACTTC
>NA|TRBV9|NA|TRBJ1-3
CASSVAGEVYGNTIYF
TGTGCCAGCAGCGTAGCGGGGGAGGTCTACGGAAACACCATATATTTT
>NA|TRBV29-1|NA|TRBJ2-1
CSATLASPYNEQFF
TGCAGCGCCACTCTAGCGTCGCCCTACAATGAGCAGTTCTTC
>NA|TRBV18|NA|TRBJ1-5
CASSPGRGNQPQHF
TGTGCCAGCTCACCGGGTCGGGGCAATCAGCCCCAGCATTTT